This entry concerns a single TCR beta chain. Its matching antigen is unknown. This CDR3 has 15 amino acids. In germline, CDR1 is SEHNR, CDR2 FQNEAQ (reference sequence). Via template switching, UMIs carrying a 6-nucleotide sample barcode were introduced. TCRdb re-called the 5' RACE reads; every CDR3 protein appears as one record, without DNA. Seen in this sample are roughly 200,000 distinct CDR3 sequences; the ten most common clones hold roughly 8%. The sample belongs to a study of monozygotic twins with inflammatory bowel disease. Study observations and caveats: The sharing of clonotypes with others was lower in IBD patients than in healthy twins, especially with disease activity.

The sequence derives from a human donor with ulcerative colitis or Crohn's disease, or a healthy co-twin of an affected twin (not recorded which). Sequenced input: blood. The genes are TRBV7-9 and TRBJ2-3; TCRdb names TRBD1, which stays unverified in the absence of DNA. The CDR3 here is CASSRMTGETDTQYF. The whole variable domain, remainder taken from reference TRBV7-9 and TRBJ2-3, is DTGVSQNPRHKITKRGQNVTFRCDPISEHNRLYWYRQTLGQGPEFLTYFQNEAQLEKSRLLSDRFSAERPKGSFSTLEIQRTEQGDSAMYLCASSRMTGETDTQYFGPGTRLTVL.